This is a list of T cell receptor beta chains from one sample in a study of cytotoxic CD8 clonotypes in ibrutinib-treated CLL. The assay was immunoSEQ multiplex PCR, and TCRdb's table has in-frame clones only and misses some. The sample holds 150,000 or so clones, about 88% seen once. The sample was PBMCs, taken at disease progression, from a patient treated with ibrutinib. The receptors stem from a human donor with chronic lymphocytic leukemia. Both conserved end residues are part of each CDR3. A D gene is named only where the DNA matches it firmly. Size is omitted from some rows. Given values are once, few, many or a class for expanded clones.

V	size	D	J	CDR3	DNA
TRBV18	few	-	TRBJ1-2	CASSQDTRGYTF	TGTGCCAGCTCCCAGGACACTCGGGGCTACACCTTC
TRBV19	-	-	TRBJ1-4	CASSTLEKLFF	TGTGCCAGTAGCACCTTAGAAAAACTGTTTTTT
TRBV10-3	-	-	TRBJ2-7	CATGPPRDSSSYEQYF	TGTGCCACCGGGCCCCCTCGGGACTCGAGCTCCTACGAGCAGTACTTC
TRBV28	-	TRBD1	TRBJ2-2	CASSTPGQGYTGELFF	TGTGCCAGCAGTACGCCGGGACAGGGCTACACCGGGGAGCTGTTTTTT
TRBV5-1	-	-	TRBJ1-1	CASSLGGGENTEAFF	TGCGCCAGCAGCTTGGGGGGAGGAGAGAACACTGAAGCTTTCTTT
TRBV18	-	-	TRBJ2-5	CASSPQGLTETQYF	TGTGCCAGCTCACCGCAGGGTCTGACGGAGACCCAGTACTTC
TRBV30	-	TRBD2	TRBJ2-1	CAWSKGGSLYNEQFF	TGTGCCTGGAGTAAAGGCGGGAGTCTTTACAATGAGCAGTTCTTC
TRBV27	-	TRBD1	TRBJ2-5	CASGRDRWTQYF	TGTGCCAGCGGCCGGGACAGATGGACCCAGTACTTC
TRBV29-1	many	-	TRBJ2-7	CSVDTGTSYEQYF	TGCAGCGTGGATACTGGGACCTCCTACGAGCAGTACTTC
TRBV5-5	-	-	TRBJ1-2	CASSLASVIRDNYGYTF	TGTGCCAGCAGCTTGGCTTCGGTCATAAGGGATAACTATGGCTACACCTTC
TRBV4-2	-	TRBD1	TRBJ1-4	CASSLRDRANEKLFF	TGTGCCAGCAGCCTACGCGACAGGGCTAATGAAAAACTGTTTTTT
TRBV7-3	once	TRBD1	TRBJ1-1	CASSLKGTGFFYTEAFF	TGTGCCAGCAGCTTAAAGGGGACAGGGTTTTTTTACACTGAAGCTTTCTTT
TRBV11-2	once	-	TRBJ2-5	CASSPRLDQETQYF	TGTGCCAGCAGCCCCCGACTAGACCAAGAGACCCAGTACTTC
TRBV4-1	once	TRBD1	TRBJ1-1	CASSHRDRGTEAFF	TGCGCCAGCAGCCACCGGGACAGGGGCACTGAAGCTTTCTTT
TRBV6-5	-	TRBD2	TRBJ2-7	CASSRGAYEQYF	TGTGCCAGCAGCCGGGGGGCCTACGAGCAGTACTTC
TRBV4-1	-	-	TRBJ1-5	CASSQSRTGQPQHF	TGCGCCAGCAGCCAATCCCGCACGGGCCAGCCCCAGCATTTT
TRBV19	-	-	TRBJ2-7	CASSPGQDYEQYF	TGTGCCAGCTCACCGGGACAAGACTACGAGCAGTACTTC
TRBV5-4	-	TRBD2	TRBJ2-7	CASSLAGSGRAYEQYF	TGTGCCAGCAGCTTGGCCGGAAGCGGGAGGGCCTACGAGCAGTACTTC
TRBV5-4	-	-	TRBJ2-7	CASSLGGQNNYEQYF	TGTGCCAGCAGCTTGGGCGGACAGAACAACTACGAGCAGTACTTC
TRBV23-1	-	TRBD2	TRBJ2-2	CASSHLKTSGRLTGELFF	TGCGCCAGCAGTCATCTTAAGACTAGCGGGAGGCTCACCGGGGAGCTGTTTTTT
TRBV6-1	-	-	TRBJ1-5	CASRDSWGNQPQHF	TGTGCCAGCAGGGACAGTTGGGGCAATCAGCCCCAGCATTTT
TRBV25-1	-	TRBD2	TRBJ2-1	CASSALAGGYNEQFF	TGTGCCAGCAGTGCCCTAGCGGGAGGGTACAATGAGCAGTTCTTC
TRBV15	once	-	TRBJ1-4	CATGGDPREKLFF	TGTGCCACTGGAGGGGATCCCCGGGAAAAACTGTTTTTT
TRBV19	-	-	TRBJ2-3	CASSAAPGDTQYF	TGTGCCAGTAGTGCAGCACCGGGAGATACGCAGTATTTT
TRBV27	few	TRBD1	TRBJ1-2	CASSPYYAGQGGYTF	TGTGCCAGCAGTCCTTACTACGCCGGACAGGGCGGCTACACCTTC
TRBV5-1	-	-	TRBJ2-3	CATHLGNGDTQYF	TGCGCCACCCATCTCGGAAACGGAGATACGCAGTATTTT
TRBV27	-	-	TRBJ1-5	CASSLSGAVQPQHF	TGTGCCAGCAGTTTGAGTGGGGCGGTTCAGCCCCAGCATTTT
TRBV13	-	TRBD1	TRBJ2-3	CASSSGQGSGTDTQYF	TGTGCCAGCAGCTCCGGACAGGGTAGTGGAACAGATACGCAGTATTTT
TRBV7-6	-	-	TRBJ2-7	CASSPGVSSYEQYF	TGTGCCAGCAGCCCGGGGGTTTCATCCTACGAGCAGTACTTC
TRBV18	-	-	TRBJ1-3	CASSPGQSSGNTIYF	TGTGCCAGCTCACCAGGACAGTCCTCTGGAAACACCATATATTTT
TRBV28	-	TRBD2	TRBJ2-2	CASSLYPPLAGGYTGELFF	TGTGCCAGCAGTTTATACCCCCCCCTAGCGGGAGGGTACACCGGGGAGCTGTTTTTT
TRBV28	-	TRBD1	TRBJ2-7	CASSQQGAFSYEQYF	TGTGCCAGCAGTCAACAGGGGGCTTTTTCCTACGAGCAGTACTTC
TRBV6-1	-	TRBD1	TRBJ1-2	CASSGGTVYGYTF	TGTGCCAGCAGTGGCGGGACAGTCTATGGCTACACCTTC
TRBV5-1	-	-	TRBJ1-5	CASSLGLQQPQHF	TGCGCCAGCAGCTTGGGACTGCAGCAGCCCCAGCATTTT
TRBV7-3	-	TRBD1	TRBJ2-1	CASSLYPGGETYYNEQFF	TGTGCCAGCAGCCTATATCCAGGGGGCGAAACATACTACAATGAGCAGTTCTTC
TRBV28	-	TRBD1	TRBJ2-1	CASSSWDRGNEQFF	TGTGCCAGCAGCTCGTGGGACAGGGGCAATGAGCAGTTCTTC
TRBV19	-	TRBD2	TRBJ2-7	CASNGQGLAGGGADEQYF	TGTGCCAGTAATGGACAGGGACTAGCGGGAGGCGGGGCCGACGAGCAGTACTTC
TRBV5-5	-	TRBD1	TRBJ2-5	CASSLTEQGARETQYF	TGTGCCAGCAGCTTAACCGAACAGGGGGCCCGAGAGACCCAGTACTTC
TRBV10-2	-	-	TRBJ2-5	CASSAPDFGQETQYF	TGCGCCAGCAGTGCCCCAGATTTCGGTCAAGAGACCCAGTACTTC
TRBV29-1	-	-	TRBJ2-1	CSVDQDSYSYNEQFF	TGCAGCGTGGATCAGGACAGTTACTCCTACAATGAGCAGTTCTTC
TRBV4-1	-	TRBD2	TRBJ2-1	CASSPAGLAGNEQFF	TGCGCCAGCAGCCCAGCGGGACTAGCTGGTAATGAGCAGTTCTTC
TRBV30	-	TRBD2	TRBJ2-1	CAWSHEREGPEQFF	TGTGCCTGGAGCCATGAGCGGGAGGGCCCTGAGCAGTTCTTC
TRBV4-2	-	-	TRBJ1-2	CASSQEEDSPHGYTF	TGTGCCAGCAGCCAAGAGGAGGACAGCCCCCATGGCTACACCTTC
TRBV2	-	-	TRBJ1-1	CASSGANSLLEAFF	TGTGCCAGCAGTGGGGCCAACAGCCTCCTTGAAGCTTTCTTT
TRBV6-6	-	TRBD1	TRBJ1-1	CASSYGAGGAFF	TGTGCCAGCAGTTACGGAGCAGGGGGAGCTTTCTTT
TRBV5-1	-	-	TRBJ1-1	CASSLIEGIEAFF	TGCGCCAGCAGCTTGATTGAGGGGATTGAAGCTTTCTTT
TRBV19	few	TRBD1	TRBJ1-3	CASGDRASGNTIYF	TGTGCCAGCGGGGACAGGGCGTCGGGAAACACCATATATTTT
TRBV10-3	-	-	TRBJ2-7	CAISWVADSYEQYF	TGTGCCATCAGTTGGGTAGCGGACTCCTACGAGCAGTACTTC
TRBV4-3	-	TRBD1	TRBJ1-4	CASSRRGTGKNEKLFF	TGCGCCAGCAGCCGACGGGGGACAGGGAAGAATGAAAAACTGTTTTTT
TRBV4-3	-	-	TRBJ2-7	CASSQAHLYEQYF	TGCGCCAGCAGCCAAGCACACCTCTACGAGCAGTACTTC
TRBV15	-	-	TRBJ2-1	CATSRDMQGSDNEQFF	TGTGCCACCAGCAGAGACATGCAGGGATCGGACAATGAGCAGTTCTTC
TRBV5-6	-	-	TRBJ1-1	CASSLLGMEAPEAFF	TGTGCCAGCAGCTTATTGGGTATGGAGGCCCCTGAAGCTTTCTTT
TRBV21-1	once	-	TRBJ2-1	CASSRKGPGSYNEQFF	TGTGCCAGCAGCAGGAAGGGGCCAGGGTCGTACAATGAGCAGTTCTTC
TRBV19	-	TRBD1	TRBJ1-3	CATYKGGLRTSGNTIYF	TGTGCCACCTACAAAGGGGGCCTTCGAACTTCTGGAAACACCATATATTTT
TRBV30	-	-	TRBJ2-5	CAWSVQGAETQYF	TGTGCCTGGAGTGTACAGGGCGCGGAGACCCAGTACTTC
TRBV19	-	-	TRBJ1-1	CASLPPGQEAFF	TGTGCCAGTCTCCCGCCGGGGCAGGAAGCTTTCTTT
TRBV6-1	-	-	TRBJ2-7	CASSESRSLGYEQYF	TGTGCCAGCAGCGAATCCAGGAGTTTGGGCTACGAGCAGTACTTC
TRBV7-2	-	-	TRBJ1-5	CASSLGLGAGSNQPQHF	TGTGCCAGCAGCTTAGGTTTAGGGGCGGGGAGCAATCAGCCCCAGCATTTT
TRBV5-1	-	-	TRBJ2-3	CASSLVLTSTDTQYF	TGCGCCAGCAGCCTCGTCCTGACTAGCACAGATACGCAGTATTTT
TRBV28	few	-	TRBJ1-5	CASSSPPLAGNYQPQHF	TGTGCCAGCAGTTCCCCCCCCTTGGCAGGAAACTATCAGCCCCAGCATTTT